What follows are 31 T cell receptor beta chains derived from one specimen sequenced in a study of metastatic and nonmetastatic thyroid tumors (dated by TCRdb to between 2020 and 2021). Library preparation was by PCR. Sequencing took place on an Illumina HiSeq 4000. In TCRdb, the public reads were trimmed at Q25 with fastp and aligned with MiXCR, with productive beta chains retained. A total of around 31,000 clones appear in this sample, more than 15% of them only once. Of the sample, about 11% is held by the ten largest clones. Before undergoing thyroid surgery, none of the patients had been given any kind of treatment. Sequences were obtained from blood. These receptors came from a female donor with papillary thyroid cancer or a benign thyroid nodule (not recorded which). Some clones in this sample may be carry-over from other donors' samples.

Comment on this clone: The junction does not match germline at one end; this may be a read error. The V call is TRBV7-9, the J call TRBJ1-2; TRBD1 aligns across 9 bases. This CDR3 is 14 amino acids long. Germline-derived CDR1 and CDR2 are SEHNR and FQNEAQ (reference sequence). In nucleotides, the CDR3 is TGTGCCAACAGCCCTGGGACAGGGTTCTATGGCTACACGTTC. Amino acid sequence: CANSPGTGFYGYTF.

Many counts were recorded for this clone. The CDR3 sequence: CASSLVGQGSEAFF. DNA of the CDR3: TGTGCCAGCAGCTTAGTTGGACAGGGGTCCGAAGCTTTCTTT. The chain links TRBV7-6 to TRBJ1-1, with 9 positions matching TRBD1. V dropped 1 base and J dropped 8; count of bases not matched to a gene: 5. The germline CDR1 and CDR2 sequences are SGHVS and FNYEAQ. CDR3 length: 14 amino acids.

This clone was picked up many times. The chain is built from TRBV20-1 and TRBJ1-3; D is ambiguous. The V gene's germline CDR1 is DFQATT and CDR2 SNEGSKA (reference sequence). This CDR3 has 14 residues. The ends were cut back, 0 bases at V and 0 bases at J, with 6 bases in the middle. The CDR3 nucleotides read TGCAGTGCTAGAGAAGACCTCTCTGGAAACACCATATATTTT. It is translated as CSAREDLSGNTIYF.

This clone was detected many times. The rearrangement links TRBV3-1 to TRBJ2-3; D is unclear. V was trimmed by 3 bases and J by 0 bases, leaving 4 bases between them. The CDR3 loop spans 13 amino acids. CDR1 and CDR2 from the germline V gene are LGHDT and YNNKEL (reference sequence). The CDR3 protein is CASSHLSTDTQYF. Written as DNA, the CDR3 is TGTGCCAGCAGCCACCTCAGCACAGATACGCAGTATTTT.

This clone was counted many times. The J gene is TRBJ1-1, the V gene TRBV20-1, with 7 bases fitting TRBD1. CDR3 length equals 13 residues. V was clipped by 3 bases and J by 1 base; unmatched bases: 2. Per germline, CDR1 DFQATT and CDR2 SNEGSKA (reference sequence). As DNA, the CDR3 is TGCAGTGCTAGGAGGGACAGGAACACTGAAGCTTTCTTT. It translates to CSARRDRNTEAFF.

The V and J genes are TRBV11-2 and TRBJ2-3; possibly TRBD2 for D (5 bases). Germline V lookup: CDR1 SGHAT, CDR2 FQNNGV. The germline V and J ends were trimmed by 5 bases and 6 bases, with 21 bases remaining between them. The CDR3 is 16 amino acids. The CDR3 DNA follows: TGTGCCAGCAGCCGGAGGACCGTCGGCCGACCGGATACGCAGTATTTT. Residues: CASSRRTVGRPDTQYF.

With respect to this clone: This may arise from a read error, as a much more abundant clone is one base away. Other DNA sequences of this sample code for an identical CDR3. The chain combines TRBV29-1 with TRBJ1-1; perhaps TRBD1 as D (6 bases). The CDR3 has 13 amino acids. V lost 4 bases and J 2 bases, leaving 11 bases between the germline ends. Germline CDR1 is SQVTM and CDR2 is ANQGSEA. The DNA of the CDR3 is TGCAGCGTTGTTCGGGGGCTAAACACTGAAGCTTTCTTT. It is translated as CSVVRGLNTEAFF.

This clone was observed many times. This rearrangement joins TRBV7-9 to TRBJ1-3; 9 bases match TRBD1. Germline values: CDR1 SEHNR, CDR2 FQNEAQ (reference sequence). Germline trimming cut 5 bases from V and 6 bases from J; bases unmatched to any gene: 8. This CDR3 is 15 amino acids long. CDR3 sequence reads: CASSLSGDRANTIYF. DNA of the CDR3: TGTGCCAGCAGCCTCTCCGGGGACAGGGCAAACACCATATATTTT.

This clone has ten or more counts. The rearrangement links TRBV12-3 or TRBV12-4 to TRBJ2-7; no definite D call. Trimming removed 3 bases at V and 5 bases at J, with 14 bases between. CDR3 length: 14 amino acids. Here the CDR3 DNA reads TGTGCCAGCAGTTTTACATCGCGAGAGGACGAGCAGTACTTC. Amino acids: CASSFTSREDEQYF.

The J gene is TRBJ2-2, the V gene TRBV6-4, with TRBD1 matching over 9 bases. The germline V gene has CDR1 MRHNA and CDR2 SNTAGT. V trimming: 5 bases; J trimming: 3 bases; junction bases outside the gene matches: 4. This CDR3 has 15 amino acids. CDR3 sequence (DNA): TGTGCCAGCAGTCTACAGGGGGCCGACACCGGGGAGCTGTTTTTT. Its translation: CASSLQGADTGELFF.

This clone was found many times. This chain joins TRBV19 and TRBJ1-2, with D unresolved. Germline CDR1 is LNHDA and CDR2 is SQIVND (reference sequence). Trimming stripped 10 bases from V and 4 bases from J, with 13 bases between. The CDR3 sequence is 12 residues long. CDR3 in amino acids: CATSDASYGYTF. Here the CDR3 DNA reads TGTGCCACAAGTGACGCATCCTATGGCTACACCTTC. Looking up the rest from reference TRBV19 and TRBJ1-2 gives the full variable domain: DGGITQSPKYLFRKEGQNVTLSCEQNLNHDAMYWYRQDPGQGLRLIYYSQIVNDFQKGDIAEGYSVSREKKESFPLTVTSAQKNPTAFYLCATSDASYGYTFGSGTRLTVV.

At least ten counts were recorded for this clone. The rearrangement joins TRBV7-9 to TRBJ1-1; D remains ambiguous. Trimming took off 1 base at V and 5 bases at J, with 11 bases between the two ends. The germline V gene has CDR1 SEHNR and CDR2 FQNEAQ (reference sequence). This CDR3 contains 14 residues. The CDR3 region is CASSLGGIKTEAFF. Here the CDR3 DNA reads TGTGCCAGCAGCTTAGGTGGGATCAAGACTGAAGCTTTCTTT.

The V call is TRBV7-3, the J call TRBJ2-1, with 13 positions matching TRBD2. With 4 bases clipped from V and 8 bases from J, the junction kept 11 bases outside the gene matches. The CDR3 has 17 residues. CDR1 is SGHTA and CDR2 is FQGTGA in the germline V gene. The chain's CDR3 is CASSSGTSGAGLDEQFF. The CDR3 region has the DNA TGTGCCAGCAGCTCTGGGACTAGCGGGGCGGGGCTGGATGAGCAGTTCTTC.

This chain joins TRBV4-1 and TRBJ2-1, with no clear D. This CDR3 spans 12 amino acids. V was shortened by 2 bases and J by 7 bases, with 6 bases between the two germline ends. Looked up from germline, CDR1 is MGHRA and CDR2 is YSYEKL. CDR3 sequence reads: CASSQIGNEQFF. In DNA form, the CDR3 reads TGCGCCAGCAGCCAAATTGGGAATGAGCAGTTCTTC.

The chain recombines TRBV4-1 with TRBJ1-3; 8 nucleotides line up with TRBD1. Germline-derived CDR1 and CDR2 are MGHRA and YSYEKL. The ends lost 0 bases at V and 0 bases at J; junction bases unmatched: 4. The CDR3 totals 17 residues. In DNA, the CDR3 is TGCGCCAGCAGCCAAGATTGGGGACAGGTCTCTGGAAACACCATATATTTT. Translating it yields CASSQDWGQVSGNTIYF.

This clone appeared many times. The rearrangement links TRBV5-1 to TRBJ1-1; the match to TRBD1 covers 7 bases. V shed 3 bases, J shed 1 base, and the junction held 6 bases outside the gene matches. The CDR3 is made up of 15 amino acids. Looked up from germline, CDR1 is SGHRS and CDR2 is YFSETQ. CDR3 coding DNA: TGCGCCAGCAGCTACGGGGGACAGCAGAACACTGAAGCTTTCTTT. As protein: CASSYGGQQNTEAFF.

This clone showed up many times. This sequence joins TRBV7-3 and TRBJ1-1; D possibly corresponds to TRBD1 (6 bases). The CDR3 is 14 amino acids. V lost 3 bases, J lost 5 bases, and 13 bases lay in between. Germline V gene data show CDR1 as SGHTA and CDR2 as FQGTGA. This CDR3 is CASSLLQGSTEAFF. CDR3 nucleotides: TGTGCCAGCAGCTTGCTACAGGGTTCTACTGAAGCTTTCTTT.

This clone showed up just a few times. The rearrangement joins TRBV4-1 to TRBJ1-5, with D maybe TRBD1 (5 bases). Trimming pared 4 bases from V and 3 bases from J, leaving 13 bases between. Per the germline V gene, CDR1 is MGHRA and CDR2 is YSYEKL. This CDR3 is built from 15 residues. The CDR3 nucleotides are TGCGCCAGCAGCCCGGATGGGGGGGTCAATCAGCCCCAGCATTTT. The encoded protein is CASSPDGGVNQPQHF.

This clone was seen repeatedly, ten times or more. The chain recombines TRBV20-1 with TRBJ2-5, with no clear D. CDR3 size: 11 residues. The V end lost 0 bases, the J end lost 2 bases, and 1 base lay between the germline ends. From germline, CDR1 is DFQATT and CDR2 SNEGSKA (reference sequence). The CDR3 DNA sequence: TGCAGTGCTAGAGAGCAAGAGACCCAGTACTTC. Translating gives CSAREQETQYF.

The chain recombines TRBV30 with TRBJ2-2; no clear D. Germline V gives CDR1 GTSNPN, CDR2 SVGIG (reference sequence). The CDR3 spans 11 residues. The V and J ends lost 1 base and 5 bases respectively, with 2 bases between them. CDR3 nucleotide sequence: TGTGCCTGGAGTGGAACCGGGGAGCTGTTTTTT. This gives the protein CAWSGTGELFF.

At least ten counts were recorded for this clone. The sample contains more than one DNA sequence encoding this CDR3. The chain links TRBV28 to TRBJ2-5; 7 positions agree with TRBD2. Trimming removed 6 bases from V and 4 bases from J; junction bases left unmatched: 5. This CDR3 is 13 amino acids long. Germline lookup yields CDR1 MDHEN and CDR2 SYDVKM. Here the CDR3 reads CASRTPGGETQYF. CDR3 in DNA: TGTGCCAGCAGGACCCCGGGAGGAGAGACCCAGTACTTC. The complete variable domain, with remaining parts taken from reference TRBV28 and TRBJ2-5, reads DVKVTQSSRYLVKRTGEKVFLECVQDMDHENMFWYRQDPGLGLRLIYFSYDVKMKEKGDIPEGYSVSREKKERFSLILESASTNQTSMYLCASRTPGGETQYFGPGTRLLVL.

This clone was observed many times. The chain is built from TRBV9 and TRBJ2-5; maybe TRBD1 (5 bases). From germline, CDR1 is SGDLS and CDR2 YYNGEE. Trimming left V 0 bases short and J 5 bases short, with 14 bases between. The CDR3 extends over 15 amino acids. CDR3 region: CASSVGGQGFETQYF. DNA of the CDR3: TGTGCCAGCAGCGTAGGAGGTCAGGGTTTCGAGACCCAGTACTTC.

This clone has at least ten counts. The V call is TRBV2, the J call TRBJ2-1; D perhaps matches TRBD2 (6 bases). Germline CDR1 reads SNHLY; CDR2 reads FYNNEI. V was clipped by 6 bases and J by 10 bases, with 16 bases between them. The CDR3 loop spans 13 amino acids. The CDR3 spells CASRRISGREQFF. CDR3 in DNA: TGTGCCAGCAGGAGGATCTCGGGGAGGGAGCAGTTCTTC. The full variable domain, its missing parts supplied by reference TRBV2 and TRBJ2-1, is EPEVTQTPSHQVTQMGQEVILRCVPISNHLYFYWYRQILGQKVEFLVSFYNNEISEKSEIFDDQFSVERPDGSNFTLKIRSTKLEDSAMYFCASRRISGREQFFGPGTRLTVL.

This clone was observed at least ten times. The chain recombines TRBV19 with TRBJ2-7; TRBD1 is a possible D gene (6 bases). CDR1 LNHDA and CDR2 SQIVND come from the germline V gene (reference sequence). This CDR3 spans 15 amino acids. V dropped 4 bases and J dropped 1 base, with 14 bases sitting between them. The CDR3 loop is CASSTNREGSYEQYF. The CDR3 DNA reads as TGTGCCAGTAGTACAAACAGGGAAGGGTCCTACGAGCAGTACTTC.

This clone has only a few counts. A much larger clone sits a single nucleotide away, making a read error possible. V gene TRBV5-8 combines with J gene TRBJ1-4; 7 bases are shared with TRBD1. CDR1 is SGHTS and CDR2 is YDEGEE in the germline V gene. The CDR3 runs 15 residues. CDR3 in amino acids: CASSPGQTTNEKLVF. DNA of the CDR3: TGTGCCAGCAGCCCGGGACAGACAACTAATGAAAAACTGGTTTTT.

This clone was seen ten or more times. This specimen includes other DNA sequences encoding the same CDR3. V and J are TRBV12-5 and TRBJ2-1, with a weak D call TRBD1 (5 bases). From germline, CDR1 is LGHNT and CDR2 FRNRAP. Trimming stripped 1 base from V and 5 bases from J, with 9 bases between. The CDR3 extends over 14 amino acids. The CDR3 reads CASGLGQPNNEQFF. The CDR3 nucleotides read TGTGCTAGTGGTTTGGGACAGCCCAACAATGAGCAGTTCTTC.

This clone was recorded at least ten times. V usage is TRBV7-3 and J usage is TRBJ1-3; TRBD1 matches 8 bases. Germline CDR1 is SGHTA and CDR2 is FQGTGA. CDR3 length equals 15 residues. The trim removed 4 bases at V and 3 bases at J, leaving 5 bases unmatched. DNA of the CDR3: TGTGCCAGCAGCTCCTCAGGGGGCTATGGAAACACCATATATTTT. This translates into CASSSSGGYGNTIYF.

This clone is medium-sized within its sample. The chain carries TRBV6-2 or TRBV6-3 and TRBJ1-2; D is unresolved. Germline values: CDR1 MNHEY, CDR2 SVGEGT. The CDR3 runs to 11 residues. Trimming cost V 5 bases and J 7 bases, with 8 bases left between them. The CDR3 is CASSGRRGYTF. CDR3 nucleotides: TGTGCCAGCAGTGGACGGCGTGGCTACACCTTC.

This chain joins TRBV11-1 and TRBJ1-2; D is unresolved. The CDR3 runs to 16 residues. Trimming removed 4 bases from V and 1 base from J, with 16 bases in between. Per germline, CDR1 SGHAT and CDR2 FQDESV (reference sequence). CDR3 sequence reads: CASSSVTLGLNYGYTF. The DNA for the CDR3 is TGTGCCAGCAGCTCCGTCACACTGGGCCTTAACTATGGCTACACCTTC.

With respect to this clone: A read error may account for a junction end that differs from germline. CDR3 residues: CASSFGHRVTYTQYF. In DNA, the CDR3 is TGTGCCAGCAGCTTCGGGCACAGGGTCACATATACGCAGTATTTT. The rearrangement links TRBV11-3 to TRBJ2-3; a weak D match, TRBD1 (6 bases). Germline CDR1 reads SGHNT; CDR2 reads YENEEA. The CDR3 is made up of 15 amino acids.

This clone was seen many times. This CDR3 is CSVYSGTGIEAFF. In nucleotides, the CDR3 is TGCAGTGTTTACTCCGGGACAGGAATTGAAGCTTTCTTT. The chain employs TRBV20-1 and TRBJ1-1, with 8 positions matching TRBD1. Trimming at V came to 7 bases and at J to 7 bases, leaving 11 bases not matched to a gene. This CDR3 region has 13 residues. Germline CDR1 DFQATT, CDR2 SNEGSKA (reference sequence).